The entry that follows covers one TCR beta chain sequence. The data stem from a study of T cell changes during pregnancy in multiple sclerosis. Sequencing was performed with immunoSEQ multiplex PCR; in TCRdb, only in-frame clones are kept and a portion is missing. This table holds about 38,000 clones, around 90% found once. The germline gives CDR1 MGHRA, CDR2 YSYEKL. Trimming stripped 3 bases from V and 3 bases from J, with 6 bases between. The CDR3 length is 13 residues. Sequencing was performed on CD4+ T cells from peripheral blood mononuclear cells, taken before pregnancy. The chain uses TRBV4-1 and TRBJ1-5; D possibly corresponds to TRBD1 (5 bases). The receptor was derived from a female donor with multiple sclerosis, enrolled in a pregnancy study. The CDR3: CASSQDINQPQHF. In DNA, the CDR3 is TGCGCCAGCAGCCAGGACATCAATCAGCCCCAGCATTTT.